This TCR beta chain originates from a study of T cell responses to AZD1222 COVID-19 vaccine. Whole-study results and caveats: Distributed over spike, vaccine-associated CD4 TCRs predominated at 160-218 and 743-854.

Germline CDR1 reads SNHLY; CDR2 reads FYNNEI. Trimming cost V 6 bases and J 2 bases; bases outside gene matches: 6. The CDR3 length is 15 residues. Measured with immunoSEQ multiplex PCR; TCRdb has only the in-frame clones, and not every one. Among more than 70,000 clones listed, approximately 89% were seen once. Details on this clone: Its antigen is undetermined.

This TCR was recovered from an adult in good health. The rearrangement links TRBV2 to TRBJ1-5; 8 bases fit TRBD1. Material: peripheral blood, obtained on day 0 of AZD1222 vaccination. The DNA of the CDR3 is TGTGCCAGCAGCCCCCAGGGGGCCGGCAATCAGCCCCAGCATTTT. It specifies CASSPQGAGNQPQHF.